Below, 21 T cell receptor beta chains from the same sample are listed, as sequenced in a study of beta chain features in type 1 diabetes. Whole-study results and caveats: Across all four CD4+ subsets, people with type 1 diabetes showed modestly shorter TCRB CDR3s.

For these TCRs, the target antigens are not known. All of the isolated RNA was reverse transcribed, so expressed TCRB transcripts were sequenced. This table comes from immunoSEQ multiplex PCR, and its TCRdb copy is limited to in-frame clones, with some not included. The data contain some 70,000 clones, roughly 50% of them singletons. The specimen sequenced was central memory CD4+ T cells from blood. These TCRs come from a man aged 30 to 45 with type 1 diabetes.

The V gene is TRBV5-1, the J gene TRBJ2-4; D possibly corresponds to TRBD2 (7 bases). Per the germline V gene, CDR1 is SGHRS and CDR2 is YFSETQ. V lost 4 bases and J 7 bases, leaving 21 bases between the germline ends. This CDR3 contains 16 residues. In DNA form, the CDR3 reads TGCGCCAGCAGCCCGGGGGGTACAGGGTTCTCGAACATTCAGTACTTC. Its translation is CASSPGGTGFSNIQYF.

This clone showed up just once. The chain has TRBV18 and TRBJ2-3; 8 positions agree with TRBD1. Germline V CDR1 and CDR2: KGHSH, LQKENI. J lost 9 bases, V lost 4 bases, and 9 bases had no gene match. The CDR3 runs 14 residues. The CDR3 bases are TGTGCCAGCTCACAATGGACAGGGCAAGAAACGCAGTATTTT. It translates to CASSQWTGQETQYF.

This clone has more than one count but fewer than ten. The gene calls are TRBV18 and TRBJ2-1; 10 bases fit TRBD2. The V segment lost 5 bases and the J segment 4 bases; nucleotides outside the gene matches: 5. The CDR3 sequence is 15 residues long. Germline V lookup: CDR1 KGHSH, CDR2 LQKENI. The CDR3 here is CASSAGTSAYNEQFF. The DNA for the CDR3 is TGTGCCAGCTCAGCCGGGACTAGCGCATACAATGAGCAGTTCTTC.

The chain has TRBV7-9 and TRBJ2-3, with 10 bases fitting TRBD2. V lost 1 base, J lost 1 base, and 2 bases stayed unmatched. In germline, CDR1 is SEHNR, CDR2 FQNEAQ (reference sequence). The CDR3 spans 16 residues. CDR3 residues: CASSLGGLAGTDTQYF. The CDR3 DNA is TGTGCCAGCAGCTTAGGAGGACTAGCGGGCACAGATACGCAGTATTTT. The variable domain in full, with the rest retrieved from reference TRBV7-9 and TRBJ2-3, is DTGVSQNPRHKITKRGQNVTFRCDPISEHNRLYWYRQTLGQGPEFLTYFQNEAQLEKSRLLSDRFSAERPKGSFSTLEIQRTEQGDSAMYLCASSLGGLAGTDTQYFGPGTRLTVL.

This clone came up a few times. J is TRBJ1-5 and V is TRBV7-2; 9 bases fit TRBD1. The germline V gene has CDR1 SGHTA and CDR2 FQGNSA. With 5 bases clipped from V and 6 bases from J, the junction kept 5 bases outside the gene matches. The CDR3 covers 14 residues. Here the CDR3 DNA reads TGTGCCAGCAGCCCAGGACAGGGGAGTCAGCCCCAGCATTTT. Protein: CASSPGQGSQPQHF. The full variable domain, with the rest looked up from reference TRBV7-2 and TRBJ1-5, is GAGVSQSPSNKVTEKGKDVELRCDPISGHTALYWYRQSLGQGLEFLIYFQGNSAPDKSGLPSDRFSAERTGGSVSTLTIQRTQQEDSAVYLCASSPGQGSQPQHFGDGTRLSIL.

J is TRBJ2-7 and V is TRBV19, with D possibly TRBD2 on 6 matching bases. Trimming removed 1 base at V and 1 base at J, with 14 bases between. The CDR3 runs 16 residues. The V gene's germline CDR1 is LNHDA and CDR2 SQIVND (reference sequence). The CDR3 region has the DNA TGTGCCAGTAGTATAGCGCAGCGGGCGGTATCCTACGAGCAGTACTTC. Translated: CASSIAQRAVSYEQYF.

This clone occurred a few times. The V and J genes are TRBV5-1 and TRBJ1-1; D may be TRBD1 (6 bases). CDR1 and CDR2 (germline): SGHRS, YFSETQ. V gave up 1 base and J gave up 4 bases, with 11 bases separating them. CDR3 length equals 14 residues. The CDR3: CASSLSGQRTEAFF. CDR3 nucleotides: TGCGCCAGCAGCTTGAGCGGACAGCGCACTGAAGCTTTCTTT.

This chain links TRBV2 with TRBJ2-5; 11 bases are shared with TRBD2. V dropped 6 bases and J dropped 0; count of bases not matched to a gene: 3. Germline V lookup: CDR1 SNHLY, CDR2 FYNNEI. This CDR3 has 15 residues. The CDR3 DNA reads TGTGCCAGCAGGCCGACTAGCGGGAACCAAGAGACCCAGTACTTC. Protein product: CASRPTSGNQETQYF.

The CDR3 is CASRQTGGGTDTQYF. CDR3 DNA sequence: TGTGCCAGCAGGCAGACAGGGGGGGGCACAGATACGCAGTATTTT. The chain is built from TRBV2 and TRBJ2-3; 9 positions match TRBD1. CDR1 is SNHLY, CDR2 FYNNEI, per germline. V gave up 6 bases and J gave up 1 base; unmatched junction bases: 5. There are 15 residues in the CDR3.

V gene TRBV6-1 combines with J gene TRBJ1-2; D is unclear. The CDR3 has 13 amino acids. V was cut by 2 bases and J by 4 bases, with 8 bases left in between. CDR1 and CDR2 from the germline V gene are MNHNS and SASEGT. In nucleotides, the CDR3 is TGTGCCAGCAGTGAAAGAGGGAGCTATGGCTACACCTTC. Encoded protein: CASSERGSYGYTF.

The CDR3: CASSPPLRQTEAFF. Here the CDR3 DNA reads TGCGCCAGCAGCCCCCCCCTGAGGCAAACTGAAGCTTTCTTT. This sequence joins TRBV4-1 and TRBJ1-1; D remains unclear. This CDR3 has 14 residues. CDR1 and CDR2 (germline): MGHRA, YSYEKL. Trimming cost V 4 bases and J 5 bases, with 14 bases left between them.

The CDR3 protein is CASRPSGGAGDTQYF. The DNA for the CDR3 is TGCGCCAGCAGGCCTAGCGGGGGGGCAGGAGATACGCAGTATTTT. The J gene is TRBJ2-3, the V gene TRBV10-2; 12 bases line up with TRBD2. Trimming cost V 6 bases and J 5 bases; bases outside gene matches: 6. This CDR3 is built from 15 residues. CDR1 and CDR2 from the germline V gene are WSHSY and SAAADI.

This chain joins TRBV2 and TRBJ2-7, with no clear D. The V and J ends lost 6 bases and 3 bases respectively, with 9 bases between them. CDR1 is SNHLY, CDR2 FYNNEI, per germline. This CDR3 region has 12 residues. The CDR3 sequence is CASSYNVYEQYF. The CDR3 nucleotides read TGTGCCAGCAGCTATAACGTCTACGAGCAGTACTTC.

V and J are TRBV7-2 and TRBJ1-3; no clear D. With 3 bases removed from V and 4 bases from J, the gap between germline ends came to 7 bases. CDR3 size: 13 residues. Germline CDR1 reads SGHTA; CDR2 reads FQGNSA. CDR3 sequence reads: CASSFTSGNTIYF. In DNA, the CDR3 is TGTGCCAGCAGCTTCACATCCGGAAACACCATATATTTT.

This clone was recorded a few times. This chain joins TRBV11-2 and TRBJ2-7; 11 bases are a match to TRBD2. The CDR3 is made up of 17 amino acids. Germline CDR1 is SGHAT and CDR2 is FQNNGV. V trimming: 1 base; J trimming: 2 bases; junction bases outside the gene matches: 7. The CDR3 here is CASSLALAGGSTYEQYF. CDR3 coding DNA: TGTGCCAGCAGCTTAGCCCTAGCGGGAGGCAGTACCTACGAGCAGTACTTC.

This rearrangement joins TRBV19 to TRBJ1-2; a possible D gene is TRBD1 (6 bases). Trimming pared 3 bases from V and 4 bases from J, leaving 12 bases between. The CDR3 loop spans 14 amino acids. In germline, CDR1 is LNHDA, CDR2 SQIVND (reference sequence). Here the CDR3 reads CASSIPGDLYGYTF. The CDR3 coding sequence is TGTGCCAGTAGTATCCCAGGGGATCTCTATGGCTACACCTTC.

This clone was counted only a few times. This rearrangement joins TRBV21-1 to TRBJ2-1; the D segment call TRBD2 is taken from the table without a DNA check. TRBV21-1 has pseudogene status. CDR3 length: 16 residues. CDR3: CATRGAGALSYNEQFF. CDR3 DNA sequence: TGTGCCACAAGAGGGGCGGGAGCCCTATCCTACAATGAGCAGTTCTTC.

The chain couples TRBV7-8 to TRBJ2-2, with TRBD2 matching over 10 bases. Germline values: CDR1 SGHVS, CDR2 FQNEAQ. The CDR3 length is 16 residues. With 4 bases clipped from V and 4 bases from J, the junction kept 6 bases outside the gene matches. Written as DNA, the CDR3 is TGTGCCAGCAGCTCTAGCGGGGGAGGTGCCACCGGGGAGCTGTTTTTT. Protein: CASSSSGGGATGELFF.

The chain recombines TRBV14 with TRBJ2-1, with 11 bases matching TRBD2. Per the germline V gene, CDR1 is SGHDN and CDR2 is FVKESK. The CDR3 extends over 15 amino acids. With V trimmed by 1 base and J by 9 bases, 5 bases remained unmatched. CDR3 DNA: TGTGCCAGCAGCCAAGGACTAGCGGGATCCTCTGAGCAGTTCTTC. This translates into CASSQGLAGSSEQFF.

This sequence joins TRBV19 and TRBJ1-2; a possible D gene is TRBD1 (6 bases). The CDR3 length is 13 residues. The germline CDR1 and CDR2 sequences are LNHDA and SQIVND (reference sequence). V lost 5 bases to trimming and J lost 3 bases, with 10 bases between them. The CDR3 DNA reads as TGTGCCAGTAGTGAACAGGGCTACTATGGCTACACCTTC. Translation: CASSEQGYYGYTF.

There are a few counts of this clone. In nucleotides, the CDR3 is TGCGCCAGCAGCCAAGTGACCACTAGCGGGAGGGCTACGCAGTATTTT. Protein: CASSQVTTSGRATQYF. This sequence joins TRBV4-1 and TRBJ2-3; 13 positions agree with TRBD2. CDR1 is MGHRA, CDR2 YSYEKL, per germline. Trimming at V came to 1 base and at J to 8 bases, leaving 6 bases not matched to a gene. The CDR3 is 16 amino acids.